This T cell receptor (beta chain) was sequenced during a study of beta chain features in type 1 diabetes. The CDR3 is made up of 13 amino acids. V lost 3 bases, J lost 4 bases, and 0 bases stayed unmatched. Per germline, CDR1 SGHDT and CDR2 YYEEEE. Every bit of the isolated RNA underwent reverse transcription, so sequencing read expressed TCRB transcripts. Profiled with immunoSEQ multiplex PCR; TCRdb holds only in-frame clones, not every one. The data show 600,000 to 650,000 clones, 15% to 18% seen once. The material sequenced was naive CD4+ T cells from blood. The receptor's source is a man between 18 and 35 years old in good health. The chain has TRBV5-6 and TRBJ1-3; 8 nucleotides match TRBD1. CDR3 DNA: TGTGCCAGCAGCTGGGACAGGGGAAACACCATATATTTT. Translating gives CASSWDRGNTIYF.